This TCR beta chain was recovered during a study of control samples from healthy donors and cancer patients. The method was immunoSEQ multiplex PCR; TCRdb's version includes in-frame clones alone and lacks a portion of them. The sample lists about 150,000 clones; over 90% were seen once. The CDR3 totals 14 residues. Germline CDR1 MNHEY, CDR2 SMNVEV (reference sequence). V shed 7 bases and J 0 bases; nucleotides not matched to a gene: 6. The sequencing sample was made of blood. This chain uses TRBV27 with TRBJ2-7, with 7 bases matching TRBD2. The sequence was collected from a man over 45 in good health. CDR3 protein: CASKVGGYSYEQYF. The CDR3, as DNA: TGTGCCAGCAAAGTGGGAGGGTACTCCTACGAGCAGTACTTC.